Listed here is a single TCR beta chain. The CDR3 runs 16 residues. J was trimmed by 9 bases and V by 2 bases; bases with no gene match: 14. Germline values: CDR1 LGHDT, CDR2 YNNKEL (reference sequence). The data were taken from a study of blood T cell repertoires in COVID-19. Overall study context: From the United States, Italy and Spain came samples of acute and convalescent COVID-19. T cells, B-cell-depleted T cells, or PBMCs supplied cDNA or gDNA.

The data were produced by immunoSEQ multiplex PCR, yet TCRdb's version contains in-frame clones alone and is incomplete. This table holds about 46,000 clones, around 83% found once. The chain couples TRBV3-1 (or the pseudogene TRBV3-2) to TRBJ2-5, with 8 bases that match TRBD2. This sequence originates from a man aged 60 to 69 with acute or convalescent COVID-19. The material sequenced was peripheral blood. The CDR3, as DNA: TGTGCCAGCAGCCAATCGGCCTGGGCTAGCGGGTTGGCCCAGTACTTC. The encoded protein is CASSQSAWASGLAQYF.